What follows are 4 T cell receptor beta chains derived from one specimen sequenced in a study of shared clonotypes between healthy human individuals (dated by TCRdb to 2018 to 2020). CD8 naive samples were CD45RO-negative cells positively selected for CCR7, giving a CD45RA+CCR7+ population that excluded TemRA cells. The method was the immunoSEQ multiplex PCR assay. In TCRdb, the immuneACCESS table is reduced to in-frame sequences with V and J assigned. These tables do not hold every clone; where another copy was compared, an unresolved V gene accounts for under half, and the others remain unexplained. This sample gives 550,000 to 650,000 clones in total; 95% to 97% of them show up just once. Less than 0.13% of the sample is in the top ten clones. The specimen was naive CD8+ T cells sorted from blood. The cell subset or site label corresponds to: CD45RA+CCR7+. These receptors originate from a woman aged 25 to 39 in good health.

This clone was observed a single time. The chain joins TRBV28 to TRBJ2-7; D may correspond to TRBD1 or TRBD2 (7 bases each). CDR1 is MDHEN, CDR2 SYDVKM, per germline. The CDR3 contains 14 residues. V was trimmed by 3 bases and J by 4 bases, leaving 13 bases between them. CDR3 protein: CASSFSRGGYEQYF. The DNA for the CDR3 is TGTGCCAGCAGTTTTTCCAGGGGGGGGTACGAGCAGTACTTC.

CDR3 nucleotide sequence: TGTGCCAGCAGTGAGCAAAGTGACAGGCTCGACGAGCAGTACTTC. Encoded protein: CASSEQSDRLDEQYF. The genes are TRBV2 and TRBJ2-7, with D tentatively TRBD1 (6 bases). The CDR3 runs 15 residues. CDR1 SNHLY and CDR2 FYNNEI come from the germline V gene. Trimming left V 3 bases short and J 5 bases short, with 17 bases between.

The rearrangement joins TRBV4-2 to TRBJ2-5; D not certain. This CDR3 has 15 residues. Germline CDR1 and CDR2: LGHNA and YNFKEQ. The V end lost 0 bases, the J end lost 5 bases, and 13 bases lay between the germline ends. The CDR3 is CASSQEEWVGETQYF. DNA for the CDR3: TGTGCCAGCAGCCAAGAGGAGTGGGTAGGCGAGACCCAGTACTTC.

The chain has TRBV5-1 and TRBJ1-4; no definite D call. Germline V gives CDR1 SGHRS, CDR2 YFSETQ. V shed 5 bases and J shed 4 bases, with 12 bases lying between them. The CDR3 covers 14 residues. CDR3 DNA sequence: TGCGCCAGCAGTCCTGGCGGAAGTAATGAAAAACTGTTTTTT. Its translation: CASSPGGSNEKLFF.